This entry features one T cell receptor (beta chain) sequence. In the study's own analysis: Estimation of nucleated cell counts was performed using reference gene primer amplification. Profiling relied on immunoSEQ multiplex PCR, and the TCRdb table lists in-frame clones only, not all of them. The V and J calls and the clone size are those of that table, but D and trimming were determined from the DNA. The sample has under 450,000 clones, 83% seen once. This sample is drawn from a study of blood T cell repertoires in COVID-19. Background on the study: From T cells, B-cell-depleted T cells, or PBMCs came the material, which was cDNA or gDNA.

There are 14 residues in the CDR3. The germline CDR1 and CDR2 sequences are LGHDT and YNNKEL (reference sequence). V was cut by 4 bases and J by 7 bases, with 16 bases left in between. Which cohort a participant joined came from the clinical history participants gave. Donors of Cohort 3 who recovered were those that had two negative PCRs, clearance, or symptom resolution. The chain joins TRBV3-1 (or the pseudogene TRBV3-2) to TRBJ1-1; the D is unclear. Sequenced material: PBMCs or T cells enriched from blood (not recorded which). The TCR was taken from a woman in her 50s who had recovered from COVID-19. In nucleotides, the CDR3 is TGTGCCAGCAGCCCCAATAGTGGTTCCGTTGAAGCTTTCTTT. Residues: CASSPNSGSVEAFF.